This TCR beta chain was identified during a study of high-grade serous ovarian cancer treatment subgroups. In the study overall: On average, approximately 14,000 reads and 6,000 to 7,500 unique TCR beta rearrangements were obtained per sample.

Produced via immunoSEQ multiplex PCR; TCRdb's table is partial and in-frame only. The sample lists a few thousand clones; 79% were seen once. For this clone: Its specificity is unknown.

Tumor samples were taken before definitive surgery or chemotherapy. General study findings and limits: Tumors within one patient showed repertoire similarity of about 0.095 to 0.79. Higher neoantigen levels went with greater TCR clonal relatedness. CDR1 and CDR2 were left unanalyzed; analyses focused on CDR3.

This CDR3 has 14 residues. V was shortened by 0 bases and J by 2 bases, with 8 bases between the two germline ends. Germline assignment: CDR1 SGDLS and CDR2 YYNGEE. Sequencing was performed on tumor tissue. The chain combines TRBV9 with TRBJ1-1; D gene unclear. The receptor was isolated from a human donor with high-grade serous ovarian cancer. The CDR3 loop is CASSVGRTNTEAFF. The CDR3 nucleotides are TGTGCCAGCAGCGTAGGGCGAACTAACACTGAAGCTTTCTTT.